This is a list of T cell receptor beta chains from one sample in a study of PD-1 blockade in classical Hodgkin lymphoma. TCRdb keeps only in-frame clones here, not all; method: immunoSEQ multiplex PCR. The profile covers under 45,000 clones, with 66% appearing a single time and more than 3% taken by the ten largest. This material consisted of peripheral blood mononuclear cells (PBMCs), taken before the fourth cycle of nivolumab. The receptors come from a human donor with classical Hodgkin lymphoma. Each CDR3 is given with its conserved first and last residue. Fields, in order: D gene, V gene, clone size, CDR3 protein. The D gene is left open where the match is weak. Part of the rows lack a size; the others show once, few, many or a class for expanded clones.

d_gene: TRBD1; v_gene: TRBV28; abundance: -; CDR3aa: CASSPGTGNYGYTF
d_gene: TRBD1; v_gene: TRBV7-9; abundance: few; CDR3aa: CASSPEDRDFTEAFF
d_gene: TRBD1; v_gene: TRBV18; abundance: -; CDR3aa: CASSPPSGSLSGGEQYF
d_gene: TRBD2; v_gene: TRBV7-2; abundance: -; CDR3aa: CASSAGLEQTQYF
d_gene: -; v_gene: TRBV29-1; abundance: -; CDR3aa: CSARLNEKLFF
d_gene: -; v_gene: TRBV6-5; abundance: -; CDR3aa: CASSYARGGELFF
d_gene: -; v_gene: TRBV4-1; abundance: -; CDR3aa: CASSQPSVGRMNTEAFF
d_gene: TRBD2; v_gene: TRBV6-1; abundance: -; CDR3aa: CASISSGGAGEQFF
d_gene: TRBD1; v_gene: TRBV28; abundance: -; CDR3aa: CASTGTGPAEPQYF
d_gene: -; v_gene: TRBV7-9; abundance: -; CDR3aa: CASSLSRENEKLFF
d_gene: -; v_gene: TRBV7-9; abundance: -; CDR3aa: CASSLFGGKYGYTF
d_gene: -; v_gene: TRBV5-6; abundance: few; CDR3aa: CASSPDRPVTQQYF
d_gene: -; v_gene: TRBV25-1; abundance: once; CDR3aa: CASSESAGSDEKLFF
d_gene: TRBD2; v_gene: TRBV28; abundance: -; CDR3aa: CASGGGLVTDTQYF
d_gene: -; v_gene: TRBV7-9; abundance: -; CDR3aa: CASSLEPYYGYTF
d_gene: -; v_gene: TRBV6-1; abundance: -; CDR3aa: CASSDMAGLSSGANVLTF